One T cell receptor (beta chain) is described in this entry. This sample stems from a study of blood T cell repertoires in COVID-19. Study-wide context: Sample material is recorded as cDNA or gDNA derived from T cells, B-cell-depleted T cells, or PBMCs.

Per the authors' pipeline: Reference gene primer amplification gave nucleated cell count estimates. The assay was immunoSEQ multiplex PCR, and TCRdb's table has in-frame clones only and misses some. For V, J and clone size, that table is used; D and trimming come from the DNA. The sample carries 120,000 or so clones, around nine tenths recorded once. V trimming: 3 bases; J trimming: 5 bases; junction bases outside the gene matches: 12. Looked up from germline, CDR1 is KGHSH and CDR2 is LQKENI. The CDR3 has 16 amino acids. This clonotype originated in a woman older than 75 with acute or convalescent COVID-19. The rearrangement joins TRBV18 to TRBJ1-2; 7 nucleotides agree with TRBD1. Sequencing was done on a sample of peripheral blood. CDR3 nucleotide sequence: TGTGCCAGCTCACCGGGAAAGACAGGGACCGGGTATGGCTACACCTTC. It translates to CASSPGKTGTGYGYTF.